The present T cell receptor beta chain was sequenced within a study of shared clonotypes between healthy human individuals. TCRdb's copy holds only in-frame clones and misses some; the assay was immunoSEQ multiplex PCR. The data hold around 2,100,000 clones, with about 95% observed a single time. As regards this clone: What it binds is unknown.

Study observations and caveats: Sharing across four donors was highest in naive CD4 (approximately 5%) and lowest in memory CD8 (0.4%).

This CDR3 is 13 amino acids long. V lost 9 bases to trimming and J lost 6 bases; unmatched junction nucleotides: 6. Looked up from germline, CDR1 is MNHNS and CDR2 is SASEGT. The naive CD8 fraction comprised CD45RO-negative cells positively selected for CCR7 and excluded terminally differentiated effector memory CD45RA+ cells. The chain couples TRBV6-1 to TRBJ1-4; 8 bases are shared with TRBD1. The source material was naive CD8+ T cells sorted from blood. The source is a man younger than 30 in good health. In DNA form, the CDR3 reads TGTGCCAGTCAGCGGACAGGGTATGAAAAACTGTTTTTT. Translating gives CASQRTGYEKLFF.